This T cell receptor (beta chain) stems from a study of shared T cell receptors in the human thymus. TCRdb keeps only in-frame clones here, not all; method: immunoSEQ multiplex PCR. The table shows about 710,000 clones, with approximately 87% occurring only once. The germline V gene has CDR1 SGDLS and CDR2 YYNGEE. V shed 0 bases and J shed 2 bases, with 15 bases lying between them. The CDR3 has 16 residues. The data also belong to a second study, concerning human thymus T cells. Per that paper: Congenital heart defects were the reason for the corrective surgery that the donors, healthy Finnish infants, were having. Obtained as resections during corrective heart surgery, the thymus tissue was then studied. Related studies noted strongly shared thymic repertoires across unrelated people.

The receptor comes from a boy less than two years old with a congenital heart defect. The chain links TRBV9 to TRBJ2-7; the D is unclear. Sequenced material: thymocytes. DNA for the CDR3: TGTGCCAGCAGCGTAGACGGTCAGGTTCCCCCCTACGAGCAGTACTTC. Residues: CASSVDGQVPPYEQYF.